This T cell receptor (beta chain) originates from a study of regulatory T cells in long-lasting Graves disease. To make TCR beta libraries, researchers used iRepertoire HTBI primers and Arm-PCR of CDR3 regions. One entry per CDR3 protein, called by TCRdb with MiXCR from the multiplex PCR reads. Among under 450,000 distinct CDR3 sequences, under 20% were seen once, and the ten largest hold 20%. As for time point: newly diagnosed GD, antithyroid drugs for less than 3 months. PBMC RNA was the source of the TCR library. The V end lost 1 base, the J end lost 1 base, and 8 bases lay between the germline ends. This CDR3 is built from 15 residues. Germline V gives CDR1 SEHNR, CDR2 FQNEAQ (reference sequence). These same records also appear under a second study, on T cells in Graves' hyperthyroidism and ophthalmopathy.

Sequenced material: peripheral blood mononuclear cells (PBMCs), taken at new diagnosis, from a patient treated with antithyroid drugs. The receptor was derived from a woman younger than 35 with Graves disease. This chain connects TRBV7-9 to TRBJ1-5; D is possibly TRBD1 (5 bases). The CDR3 is CASSLGGSSNQPQHF. Here the CDR3 DNA reads TGTGCCAGCAGCTTAGGGGGCAGCAGCAATCAGCCCCAGCATTTT.